This T cell receptor beta chain originates from a study of blood T cell repertoires in COVID-19. Overall study context: From the United States, Italy and Spain came samples of acute and convalescent COVID-19.

Germline values: CDR1 LGHDT, CDR2 YNNKEL (reference sequence). V lost 6 bases and J lost 5; bases outside the gene matches: 11. This CDR3 is built from 15 residues. This clone showed up just once. This table comes from immunoSEQ multiplex PCR, and its TCRdb copy is limited to in-frame clones, with some not included. The sample has 20,000 to 30,000 clones, roughly nine tenths seen once. The specimen sequenced was peripheral blood. The TCR sequence derives from a human donor in a cohort sampled during active COVID-19. The genes are TRBV3-1 (or the pseudogene TRBV3-2) and TRBJ2-7; 9 bases line up with TRBD1. The CDR3 DNA is TGTGCCAGCAGTCAACCGGGACAGGGCCCCAACGAGCAGTACTTC. It translates to CASSQPGQGPNEQYF.